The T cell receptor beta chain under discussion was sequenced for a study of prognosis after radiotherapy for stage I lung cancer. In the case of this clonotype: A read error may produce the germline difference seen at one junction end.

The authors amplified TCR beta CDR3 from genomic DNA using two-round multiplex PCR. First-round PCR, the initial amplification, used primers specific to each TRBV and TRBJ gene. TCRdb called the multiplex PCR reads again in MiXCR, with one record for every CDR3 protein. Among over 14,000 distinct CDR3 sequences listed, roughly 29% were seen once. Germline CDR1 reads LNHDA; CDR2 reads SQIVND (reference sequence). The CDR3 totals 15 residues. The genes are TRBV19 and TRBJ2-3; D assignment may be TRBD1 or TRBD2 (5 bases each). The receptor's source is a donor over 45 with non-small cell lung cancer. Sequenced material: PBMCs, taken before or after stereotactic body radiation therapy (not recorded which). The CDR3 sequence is CASSSLGEYTDTKYF. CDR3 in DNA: TGTGCCAGTAGTTCCCTAGGGGAGTACACAGATACGAAGTATTTT.